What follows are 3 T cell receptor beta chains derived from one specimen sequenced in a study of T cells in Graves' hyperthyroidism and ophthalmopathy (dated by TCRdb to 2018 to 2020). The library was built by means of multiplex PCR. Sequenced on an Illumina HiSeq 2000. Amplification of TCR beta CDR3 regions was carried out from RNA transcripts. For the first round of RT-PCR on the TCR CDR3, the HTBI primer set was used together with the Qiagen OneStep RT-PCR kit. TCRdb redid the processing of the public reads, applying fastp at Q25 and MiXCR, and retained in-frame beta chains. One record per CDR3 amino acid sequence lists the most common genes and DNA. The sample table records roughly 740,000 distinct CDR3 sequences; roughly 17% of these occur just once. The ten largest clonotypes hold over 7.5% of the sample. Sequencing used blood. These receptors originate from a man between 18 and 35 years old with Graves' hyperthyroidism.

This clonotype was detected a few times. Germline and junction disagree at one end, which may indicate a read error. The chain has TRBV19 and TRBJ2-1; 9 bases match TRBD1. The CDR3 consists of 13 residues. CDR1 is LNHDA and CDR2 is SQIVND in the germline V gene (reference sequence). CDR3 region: CASNTGGYHEQFF. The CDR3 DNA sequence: TGTGCCAGTAATACAGGGGGCTACCATGAGCAGTTCTTC.

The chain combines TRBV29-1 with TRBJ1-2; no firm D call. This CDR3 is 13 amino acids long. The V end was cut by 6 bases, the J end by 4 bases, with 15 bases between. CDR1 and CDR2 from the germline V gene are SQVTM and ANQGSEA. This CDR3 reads CSVRLVAGYGYTF. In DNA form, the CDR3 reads TGCAGCGTACGCCTGGTGGCGGGCTATGGCTACACCTTC.

The CDR3 DNA reads TGTGCCAACGGGATCACCTACAATGAGCAGTTCTTC. It is translated as CANGITYNEQFF. The V gene is TRBV10-3, the J gene TRBJ2-1, with a possible D match to TRBD2 (5 bases). Looked up from germline, CDR1 is ENHRY and CDR2 is SYGVKD. V was pared by 10 bases and J by 2 bases, with 9 bases between. CDR3 size: 12 residues.